What follows are 27 T cell receptor beta chains derived from one specimen sequenced in a study of T cell changes during pregnancy in multiple sclerosis. Measured with immunoSEQ multiplex PCR; TCRdb has only the in-frame clones, and not every one. The profile shows approximately 44,000 clones, about 90% of them singletons. This material consisted of CD4+ T cells from peripheral blood mononuclear cells, taken before pregnancy. The receptors were gathered from a female donor with multiple sclerosis, enrolled in a pregnancy study.

This clone was picked up one time. The chain couples TRBV5-4 to TRBJ2-3, with 11 bases that match TRBD2. Germline loops: CDR1 SGHNT, CDR2 YYREEE (reference sequence). CDR3 length equals 16 residues. V gave up 5 bases and J gave up 4 bases; unmatched junction bases: 9. Written as DNA, the CDR3 is TGTGCCAGCAGACAAACTACTAGCGGGGGTGCAGATACGCAGTATTTT. Translating gives CASRQTTSGGADTQYF.

The genes are TRBV5-1 and TRBJ1-1; 8 bases align to TRBD1. Germline CDR1 is SGHRS and CDR2 is YFSETQ. This CDR3 region has 13 residues. Unmatched junction bases numbered 3, after V lost 1 base and J lost 7 bases. CDR3 coding DNA: TGCGCCAGCAGCTTGTCCGACAGGGGTGAAGCTTTCTTT. Its translation: CASSLSDRGEAFF.

The CDR3 DNA follows: TGTGCCAGCAGATTGGACAGGAGAGCTTCCTACGAGCAGTACTTC. Encoded protein: CASRLDRRASYEQYF. This rearrangement joins TRBV11-2 to TRBJ2-7, with TRBD1 matching over 7 bases. V lost 6 bases, J lost 1 base, and 9 bases stayed unmatched. The germline V gene has CDR1 SGHAT and CDR2 FQNNGV. CDR3 length: 15 residues. Combining the CDR3 with reference TRBV11-2 and TRBJ2-7 gives the whole variable domain EAGVAQSPRYKIIEKRQSVAFWCNPISGHATLYWYQQILGQGPKLLIQFQNNGVVDDSQLPKDRFSAERLKGVDSTLKIQPAKLEDSAVYLCASRLDRRASYEQYFGPGTRLTVT.

This clone came up once. V and J are TRBV30 and TRBJ2-7, with 9 nucleotides matching TRBD2. The ends lost 5 bases at V and 4 bases at J; junction bases unmatched: 3. CDR1 is GTSNPN and CDR2 is SVGIG in the germline V gene (reference sequence). The CDR3 loop spans 12 amino acids. This chain's CDR3 is CAWGGGEYEQYF. The CDR3 nucleotides read TGTGCCTGGGGCGGGGGGGAGTACGAGCAGTACTTC.

This chain uses TRBV11-2 with TRBJ1-4; D gene uncertain. The CDR3 covers 14 residues. The germline V gene has CDR1 SGHAT and CDR2 FQNNGV. The germline V and J ends were trimmed by 1 base and 6 bases, with 9 bases remaining between them. DNA of the CDR3: TGTGCCAGCAGCTTAGCCGGGTTGGATGAAAAACTGTTTTTT. Protein product: CASSLAGLDEKLFF.

V is TRBV6-4 and J is TRBJ1-1; 7 bases are shared with TRBD1. The CDR3 has 15 amino acids. Germline CDR1 reads MRHNA; CDR2 reads SNTAGT. Trimming removed 5 bases from V and 1 base from J; junction bases left unmatched: 7. CDR3 nucleotide sequence: TGTGCCAGCAGTCCCGAGACAGGGCGGAACACTGAAGCTTTCTTT. It yields the protein CASSPETGRNTEAFF.

The CDR3 sequence: CSVTSTDTQYF. DNA of the CDR3: TGCAGTGTAACTTCCACAGATACGCAGTATTTT. The chain has TRBV20-1 and TRBJ2-3; no reliable D call. Germline assignment: CDR1 DFQATT and CDR2 SNEGSKA (reference sequence). The CDR3 is 11 residues long. V was pared by 7 bases and J by 2 bases, with 7 bases between.

V and J are TRBV7-2 and TRBJ2-3, with 14 positions matching TRBD2. The germline CDR1 and CDR2 sequences are SGHTA and FQGNSA. With 0 bases clipped from V and 5 bases from J, the junction kept 7 bases outside the gene matches. This CDR3 region has 18 residues. The CDR3 region has the DNA TGTGCCAGCAGCTTAGCAAAGACTAGCGGGGGGGCTAGAGATACGCAGTATTTT. It translates to CASSLAKTSGGARDTQYF.

This clone is a singleton in its sample. The gene calls are TRBV4-3 and TRBJ2-1, with TRBD1 identical over 8 bases. Germline-derived CDR1 and CDR2 are LGHNA and YSLEER. Trimming cost V 1 base and J 4 bases; bases outside gene matches: 3. The CDR3 totals 15 residues. The CDR3 loop is CASSQGTGFYNEQFF. The CDR3, as DNA: TGCGCCAGCAGCCAAGGGACAGGGTTTTACAATGAGCAGTTCTTC.

In this sample, this clone turned up a few times. The chain joins TRBV29-1 to TRBJ1-2; D is possibly TRBD1 (6 bases). Germline-derived CDR1 and CDR2 are SQVTM and ANQGSEA. The CDR3 runs to 11 residues. The V end was cut by 5 bases, the J end by 6 bases, with 10 bases between. CDR3 sequence: CSVNQGNGYTF. The CDR3, as DNA: TGCAGCGTTAACCAGGGGAATGGCTACACCTTC.

This chain links TRBV7-2 with TRBJ1-6; TRBD1 matches at 7 bases. In germline, CDR1 is SGHTA, CDR2 FQGNSA. This CDR3 region has 15 residues. The junction had 10 bases not matched to a gene; V was cut back by 5 bases and J by 9 bases. The CDR3 DNA follows: TGTGCCAGCAGCCTGACAGGGCGACCTGGTTCACCCCTCCACTTT. Its translation: CASSLTGRPGSPLHF.

This clone is a singleton in its sample. The CDR3: CASSFYQIANTGELFF. CDR3 sequence (DNA): TGTGCCAGCAGCTTTTACCAGATCGCGAACACCGGGGAGCTGTTTTTT. The chain carries TRBV7-2 and TRBJ2-2, with D unresolved. The germline gives CDR1 SGHTA, CDR2 FQGNSA. The V end lost 3 bases, the J end lost 0 bases, and 11 bases lay between the germline ends. This CDR3 is 16 amino acids long. The entire variable domain, with the rest obtained from reference TRBV7-2 and TRBJ2-2, is as follows: GAGVSQSPSNKVTEKGKDVELRCDPISGHTALYWYRQSLGQGLEFLIYFQGNSAPDKSGLPSDRFSAERTGGSVSTLTIQRTQQEDSAVYLCASSFYQIANTGELFFGEGSRLTVL.

This clone was recorded a few times. The rearrangement links TRBV9 to TRBJ1-6, with D hard to call. V lost 4 bases to trimming and J lost 7 bases, with 6 bases between them. Germline V CDR1 and CDR2: SGDLS, YYNGEE. The CDR3 is 12 amino acids. The CDR3 coding sequence is TGTGCCAGCAGCTCCCAGAATTCACCCCTCCACTTT. This sequence encodes CASSSQNSPLHF. The variable domain in full, with the rest retrieved from reference TRBV9 and TRBJ1-6, is DSGVTQTPKHLITATGQRVTLRCSPRSGDLSVYWYQQSLDQGLQFLIQYYNGEERAKGNILERFSAQQFPDLHSELNLSSLELGDSALYFCASSSQNSPLHFGNGTRLTVT.

This clone appeared once. The genes are TRBV7-2 and TRBJ2-1; 11 bases fit TRBD2. The V gene's germline CDR1 is SGHTA and CDR2 FQGNSA. This CDR3 region has 19 residues. V lost 5 bases to trimming and J lost 4 bases; unmatched junction nucleotides: 16. This CDR3 is CASSPWGYASGGYYNEQFF. CDR3 bases: TGTGCCAGCAGCCCCTGGGGGTATGCTAGCGGGGGGTATTACAATGAGCAGTTCTTC. Full variable domain (remainder filled in from reference TRBV7-2 and TRBJ2-1): GAGVSQSPSNKVTEKGKDVELRCDPISGHTALYWYRQSLGQGLEFLIYFQGNSAPDKSGLPSDRFSAERTGGSVSTLTIQRTQQEDSAVYLCASSPWGYASGGYYNEQFFGPGTRLTVL.

The rearrangement links TRBV6-5 to TRBJ1-4, with TRBD1 matching 10 bases. The CDR3 runs 15 residues. V was clipped by 2 bases and J by 8 bases; unmatched bases: 5. Looked up from germline, CDR1 is MNHEY and CDR2 is SVGAGI. The CDR3 DNA is TGTGCCAGCAGTTACAGAGGGACAGGGGAAGAAAAACTGTTTTTT. Amino acids: CASSYRGTGEEKLFF.

This chain joins TRBV18 and TRBJ2-7; TRBD1 might be the D (5 bases). Trimming left V 0 bases short and J 4 bases short, with 10 bases between. CDR3 length equals 14 residues. Germline CDR1 is KGHSH and CDR2 is LQKENI. The CDR3 loop reads CASSPPSREYEQYF. The CDR3 region has the DNA TGTGCCAGCTCACCACCGAGCAGGGAATACGAGCAGTACTTC.

The chain couples TRBV19 to TRBJ1-3, with D perhaps matching TRBD1 (6 bases). In germline, CDR1 is LNHDA, CDR2 SQIVND (reference sequence). The CDR3 is 14 residues long. Trimming left V 4 bases short and J 0 bases short, with 7 bases between. In nucleotides, the CDR3 is TGTGCCAGTAGTACACAGGGCTCTGGAAACACCATATATTTT. It encodes CASSTQGSGNTIYF.

This CDR3 is CASSLVANGETQYF. CDR3 in DNA: TGTGCCAGCAGCTTAGTGGCCAACGGGGAGACCCAGTACTTC. The chain links TRBV7-6 to TRBJ2-5; D not resolved. Trimming took 1 base from V and 5 from J, leaving 11 bases between them. The CDR3 length is 14 residues. From germline, CDR1 is SGHVS and CDR2 FNYEAQ. Using reference TRBV7-6 and TRBJ2-5 for the parts outside the CDR3, the full variable domain is GAGVSQSPRYKVTKRGQDVALRCDPISGHVSLYWYRQALGQGPEFLTYFNYEAQQDKSGLPNDRFSAERPEGSISTLTIQRTEQRDSAMYRCASSLVANGETQYFGPGTRLLVL.

The V call is TRBV7-2, the J call TRBJ2-1; 15 bases line up with TRBD2. The CDR3 loop spans 18 amino acids. Germline assignment: CDR1 SGHTA and CDR2 FQGNSA. Trimming cost V 5 bases and J 7 bases; bases outside gene matches: 12. CDR3 in amino acids: CASSLRGGGLAGGNEQFF. CDR3 coding DNA: TGTGCCAGCAGCCTGCGTGGTGGGGGACTAGCGGGGGGAAATGAGCAGTTCTTC.

V is TRBV2 and J is TRBJ2-5, with D possibly matching TRBD1 (6 bases). From germline, CDR1 is SNHLY and CDR2 FYNNEI. V lost 6 bases and J 11 bases, leaving 16 bases between the germline ends. The CDR3 length is 12 residues. CDR3 in amino acids: CASRDPGTRQYF. CDR3 coding DNA: TGTGCCAGCAGAGACCCCGGGACAAGGCAGTACTTC.

V is TRBV10-3 and J is TRBJ2-3, with 9 bases lining up with TRBD1. The CDR3 consists of 15 residues. The germline V gene encodes CDR1 ENHRY and CDR2 SYGVKD. V was clipped by 4 bases and J by 3 bases; unmatched bases: 5. The CDR3: CAISGGQGGTDTQYF. The DNA of the CDR3 is TGTGCCATCAGTGGGGGACAGGGAGGTACAGATACGCAGTATTTT.

Here the CDR3 reads CASSQDPNWAQAGYTF. The CDR3 nucleotides are TGCGCCAGCAGCCAAGACCCCAATTGGGCCCAAGCAGGCTACACCTTC. The chain couples TRBV4-3 to TRBJ1-2; D gene unclear. CDR1 and CDR2 from the germline V gene are LGHNA and YSLEER. Between the trimmed V and J ends, which lost 0 bases and 8 bases, there was a span of 19 bases. This CDR3 region has 16 residues.

In this sample, this clone turned up a few times. The CDR3 region is CASSKWTGATGTDTQYF. CDR3 DNA: TGTGCCAGCAGCAAATGGACAGGCGCTACCGGCACAGATACGCAGTATTTT. This chain uses TRBV11-2 with TRBJ2-3; 7 bases map to TRBD1. Losses at the gene ends were 5 bases for V and 1 base for J; bases not matched to a gene: 12. The CDR3 extends over 17 amino acids. Germline CDR1 SGHAT, CDR2 FQNNGV.

This chain connects TRBV6-5 to TRBJ2-7, with 9 positions matching TRBD1. CDR1 is MNHEY, CDR2 SVGAGI, per germline. Trimming cost V 6 bases and J 2 bases; bases outside gene matches: 2. This CDR3 is 13 amino acids long. The CDR3 region has the DNA TGTGCCAGCAGGAGACAGGGGGCCTACGAGCAGTACTTC. It is translated as CASRRQGAYEQYF.

CDR3 in DNA: TGTGCCAGCAGTTTGTCAGGCCTTGATGGCTACACCTTC. Protein sequence: CASSLSGLDGYTF. The genes are TRBV27 and TRBJ1-2; D unclear. V lost 3 bases and J 6 bases, leaving 11 bases between the germline ends. The length of the CDR3 is 13 residues. CDR1 is MNHEY, CDR2 SMNVEV, per germline (reference sequence).

This chain uses TRBV29-1 with TRBJ2-7; a weak D match, TRBD2 (7 bases). Germline assignment: CDR1 SQVTM and CDR2 ANQGSEA. The CDR3 has 15 amino acids. Trimming removed 4 bases from V and 0 bases from J, with 16 bases in between. CDR3 sequence: CSVGSLRGGSYEQYF. Written as DNA, the CDR3 is TGCAGCGTTGGGTCCCTGAGGGGGGGCTCCTACGAGCAGTACTTC.

This clone was seen once. The rearrangement joins TRBV5-1 to TRBJ1-1; 7 bases match TRBD1. The V gene's germline CDR1 is SGHRS and CDR2 YFSETQ. This CDR3 comprises 15 residues. V gave up 4 bases and J gave up 2 bases; unmatched junction bases: 8. Here the CDR3 DNA reads TGCGCCAGCAGCCGGGAACGGGACAGAAACACTGAAGCTTTCTTT. This sequence encodes CASSRERDRNTEAFF.